Listed here are 10 T cell receptor beta chains from one sample, sequenced in a study of blood T cell repertoires in COVID-19 (dated by TCRdb to about 2020). The library relied on the immunoSEQ multiplex PCR assay. Drawn from immuneACCESS, this table holds only the in-frame rearrangements with V and J called that TCRdb kept. Clones are partly lost; checked studies trace under half to an unresolved V gene and leave the rest unexplained. The table for this sample lists 250,000 to 300,000 clones; around 89% of them were counted only once. The leading ten clones occupy over 6% of the sample. Sample: peripheral blood. The receptors here all came from a woman in her twenties or thirties who had recovered from COVID-19.

J is TRBJ2-7 and V is TRBV9; possibly TRBD1 for D (5 bases). V lost 0 bases, J lost 3 bases, and 13 bases lay in between. This CDR3 is 15 amino acids long. The V gene's germline CDR1 is SGDLS and CDR2 YYNGEE. CDR3 region: CASSVDAEGVYEQYF. The CDR3 nucleotides read TGTGCCAGCAGCGTAGACGCGGAAGGGGTCTACGAGCAGTACTTC.

This sequence joins TRBV27 and TRBJ2-7, with TRBD1 identical over 10 bases. Germline lookup yields CDR1 MNHEY and CDR2 SMNVEV (reference sequence). This CDR3 is 15 amino acids long. J lost 0 bases, V lost 6 bases, and 5 bases had no gene match. This CDR3 is CASSRTGGASYEQYF. Here the CDR3 DNA reads TGTGCCAGCAGCAGGACAGGGGGGGCCTCCTACGAGCAGTACTTC.

J is TRBJ1-1 and V is TRBV5-1, with TRBD1 as a possible D gene (5 bases). This CDR3 has 14 amino acids. Germline V gives CDR1 SGHRS, CDR2 YFSETQ. V dropped 4 bases and J dropped 3 bases, with 13 bases sitting between them. The CDR3 is CASSLTGEDTEAFF. Here the CDR3 DNA reads TGCGCCAGCAGCCTTACAGGTGAGGACACTGAAGCTTTCTTT.

V is TRBV7-2 and J is TRBJ2-3, with TRBD1 matching over 7 bases. The germline V gene has CDR1 SGHTA and CDR2 FQGNSA. This CDR3 contains 15 residues. V dropped 1 base and J dropped 4; count of bases not matched to a gene: 5. The CDR3: CASSLEGGLADTQYF. The CDR3 DNA is TGTGCCAGCAGCTTAGAAGGGGGCTTGGCAGATACGCAGTATTTT. The complete variable domain, with remaining parts taken from reference TRBV7-2 and TRBJ2-3, reads GAGVSQSPSNKVTEKGKDVELRCDPISGHTALYWYRQSLGQGLEFLIYFQGNSAPDKSGLPSDRFSAERTGGSVSTLTIQRTQQEDSAVYLCASSLEGGLADTQYFGPGTRLTVL.

J is TRBJ2-7 and V is TRBV7-9; no definite D call. The CDR3 covers 12 residues. Trimming left V 4 bases short and J 3 bases short, with 7 bases between. Germline V gives CDR1 SEHNR, CDR2 FQNEAQ (reference sequence). The CDR3 protein is CASSSVIYEQYF. The CDR3 DNA sequence: TGTGCCAGCAGCTCGGTTATCTACGAGCAGTACTTC.

V and J are TRBV30 and TRBJ2-7; the D gene is possibly TRBD1 (6 bases). Looked up from germline, CDR1 is GTSNPN and CDR2 is SVGIG (reference sequence). V was shortened by 3 bases and J by 3 bases, with 15 bases between the two germline ends. The length of the CDR3 is 14 residues. The DNA of the CDR3 is TGTGCCTGGAGGCTTCAGGGGCGCCTCTACGAGCAGTACTTC. Translation gives CAWRLQGRLYEQYF.

This chain uses TRBV6-2 or TRBV6-3 with TRBJ2-5, with 11 bases that match TRBD2. V shed 6 bases and J 2 bases; nucleotides not matched to a gene: 11. The CDR3 is made up of 17 amino acids. Germline V gene sequence: CDR1 MNHEY, CDR2 SVGEGT. The CDR3 coding sequence is TGTGCCAGCAGGCCTTTGGGACTAGCGGATCAACAAGAGACCCAGTACTTC. Translation: CASRPLGLADQQETQYF.

The J gene is TRBJ2-1, the V gene TRBV27, with 8 positions matching TRBD1. The germline V gene encodes CDR1 MNHEY and CDR2 SMNVEV (reference sequence). V shed 5 bases and J 0 bases; nucleotides not matched to a gene: 12. CDR3 length equals 18 residues. CDR3 in amino acids: CASSLYWGQDSSYNEQFF. The CDR3 DNA is TGTGCCAGCAGTCTTTATTGGGGACAGGATAGCTCCTACAATGAGCAGTTCTTC.

To note about this clone: Sequence at one end of the junction differs from germline and may be a read error. This sequence joins TRBV29-1 and TRBJ2-5, with a tentative D call TRBD2 (5 bases). In germline, CDR1 is SQVTM, CDR2 ANQGSEA. This CDR3 comprises 8 residues. The CDR3, as DNA: TGCAGCGTGGAAGGACTGAACTTC. Translated, it gives CSVEGLNF.

The gene calls are TRBV6-5 and TRBJ1-1; a possible D gene is TRBD1 (5 bases). Germline V lookup: CDR1 MNHEY, CDR2 SVGAGI. Trimming left V 4 bases short and J 1 base short, with 7 bases between. The CDR3 runs to 13 residues. The CDR3 DNA is TGTGCCAGCAGTTGGACAAGGAACACTGAAGCTTTCTTT. This translates into CASSWTRNTEAFF.